The sequence of this TCR beta chain was determined in a study of T cells in localized non-small cell lung cancer. Findings of the study overall: Greater T cell density in blood accompanied longer overall survival. Adjacent uninvolved lung tissue had the highest T cell clonality, exceeding tumor. Researchers found a median approximately 55 of the top 100 tumor clones in adjacent lung.

Repertoires were generated with immunoSEQ multiplex PCR, while TCRdb's copy carries only in-frame clones and drops some. The data show about 33,000 clones, roughly 90% seen once. This CDR3 comprises 18 residues. Per germline, CDR1 SGHKS and CDR2 YYEKEE (reference sequence). V lost 4 bases and J lost 2; bases outside the gene matches: 15. As regards this clone: Its antigen is unknown.

The source was peripheral blood, collected before any cancer treatment. This chain links TRBV5-5 with TRBJ2-7, with 10 bases fitting TRBD1. This TCR was sampled from a man aged 35 to 70 with stage I lung adenocarcinoma. This CDR3 reads CASSLTGQGTYETYEQYF. CDR3 in DNA: TGTGCCAGCAGCCTCACGGGACAGGGGACCTATGAAACCTACGAGCAGTACTTC.